This T cell receptor beta chain appears in the sequencing data of a study of T cell changes during pregnancy in multiple sclerosis. Sequencing used immunoSEQ multiplex PCR; TCRdb keeps in-frame clones, though not all of them. The table includes about 40,000 clones, approximately 94% detected once. Germline V gene sequence: CDR1 SEHNR, CDR2 FQNEAQ (reference sequence). The CDR3 has 12 amino acids. V lost 5 bases and J 4 bases, leaving 8 bases between the germline ends. The receptor comes from a female donor with multiple sclerosis, enrolled in a pregnancy study. Here the sequenced sample was peripheral blood, taken in the third trimester of pregnancy. V gene TRBV7-9 combines with J gene TRBJ1-1; no reliable D call. CDR3 residues: CASSPPSTEAFF. In DNA form, the CDR3 reads TGTGCCAGCAGCCCCCCTAGCACTGAAGCTTTCTTT.